The clone carrying this TCR beta chain was seen ten or more times. As yet, its antigen is unknown. The CDR3 is cut off 3 residues early in the read; its end comes from the germline J gene. This sample is drawn from a study of T cell clonality in common variable immunodeficiency. Study conclusions and caveats: In common variable immunodeficiency, TCR beta chains reportedly carried fewer deletions and N-nucleotide insertions.

Here immunoSEQ multiplex PCR was the method, and the copy in TCRdb shows in-frame clones only, minus some. Observed in the sample are roughly 30,000 clones, none of them singletons. The CDR3 consists of 14 residues. Germline V CDR1 and CDR2: DFQATT, SNEGSKA (reference sequence). Germline trimming cut 0 bases from V and 2 bases from J; bases unmatched to any gene: 1. The sequence derives from a human donor with common variable immunodeficiency. Material: peripheral blood mononuclear cells. The rearrangement joins TRBV20-1 to TRBJ2-7; 10 bases fit TRBD2. CDR3 sequence reads: CSARDTSGTYEQYF. The part of the CDR3 DNA that was read is TGCAGTGCTAGAGATACTAGCGGGACCTACGAG.